These 15 T cell receptor beta chains came from one sample sequenced in a study of cytomegalovirus exposure and HLA in healthy donors. The PCR made use of 60 Vbeta and 13 Jbeta primers. Sequenced by immunoSEQ multiplex PCR; TCRdb stores in-frame clones only, minus some. The sample shows over 110,000 clones, 82% of them seen only once. The sequenced material came from PBMCs. The receptors derive from a male donor in good health and CMV-seronegative.

The chain recombines TRBV18 with TRBJ2-6; TRBD1 agrees at 8 bases. The trim removed 5 bases at V and 0 bases at J, leaving 6 bases unmatched. Per the germline V gene, CDR1 is KGHSH and CDR2 is LQKENI. This CDR3 spans 17 amino acids. CDR3 region: CASSKRQGSSGANVLTF. The CDR3 DNA reads as TGTGCCAGCTCAAAACGACAGGGGAGCTCTGGGGCCAACGTCCTGACTTTC.

This rearrangement joins TRBV4-1 to TRBJ2-1; 10 nucleotides agree with TRBD2. The germline V gene encodes CDR1 MGHRA and CDR2 YSYEKL. The J segment lost 8 bases and the V segment lost 2 bases, leaving 12 bases of the junction unmatched. The CDR3 spans 17 residues. The DNA for the CDR3 is TGCGCCAGCAGCCAAACGCTCAGGGTAGCGGGAGGCCATGAGCAGTTCTTC. Its protein product is CASSQTLRVAGGHEQFF.

Points on this clone: The DNA is omitted, as the CDR3 cannot be located on it reliably, and the CDR3 follows TCRdb's listing. The V gene is TRBV5-1, the J gene TRBJ1-1; the D call in the table, TRBD1, was not verified against the DNA. Termini included, the CDR3 measures 16 amino acids. Germline loops: CDR1 SGHRS, CDR2 YFSETQ. The chain's CDR3 is CASSFGPGQGRTEAFF.

This clone was counted between two and nine times. The chain combines TRBV7-3 with TRBJ1-5; TRBD1 might be the D (6 bases). The CDR3 covers 13 residues. V was shortened by 6 bases and J by 9 bases, with 15 bases between the two germline ends. CDR1 is SGHTA and CDR2 is FQGTGA in the germline V gene. The CDR3, as DNA: TGTGCCAGCAGTTTGAACCGAGGGGGGCCCCAGCATTTT. It specifies CASSLNRGGPQHF.

Points on this clone: Additional DNA sequences in this sample encode the identical CDR3. J is TRBJ2-7 and V is TRBV9, with D possibly being TRBD1 (6 bases). Per germline, CDR1 SGDLS and CDR2 YYNGEE. V was trimmed by 0 bases and J by 0 bases, leaving 10 bases between them. The CDR3 runs to 15 residues. The CDR3 protein is CASSVGAGASYEQYF. The DNA of the CDR3 is TGTGCCAGCAGCGTAGGGGCAGGGGCCTCCTACGAGCAGTACTTC.

The chain has TRBV28 and TRBJ2-7; weak D call: TRBD2 (6 bases). Trimming removed 5 bases at V and 0 bases at J, with 14 bases between. The germline V gene encodes CDR1 MDHEN and CDR2 SYDVKM. The CDR3 loop spans 15 amino acids. CDR3 in amino acids: CASSLRDLSSYEQYF. For the CDR3, the DNA is TGTGCCAGCAGTCTCCGGGACTTGAGCTCCTACGAGCAGTACTTC.

This sequence joins TRBV27 and TRBJ2-2; D perhaps matches TRBD2 (6 bases). The germline CDR1 and CDR2 sequences are MNHEY and SMNVEV (reference sequence). V lost 1 base and J 7 bases, leaving 22 bases between the germline ends. The CDR3 covers 18 residues. CDR3 loop: CASSLWGDRLASGGELFF. DNA for the CDR3: TGTGCCAGCAGTTTATGGGGGGATCGGCTAGCTTCGGGCGGGGAGCTGTTTTTT.

This chain joins TRBV7-9 and TRBJ2-2; D perhaps matches TRBD2 (6 bases). V was clipped by 6 bases and J by 2 bases, with 10 bases between them. This CDR3 is built from 14 residues. From germline, CDR1 is SEHNR and CDR2 FQNEAQ (reference sequence). The CDR3 here is CASRPGLNTGELFF. CDR3 sequence (DNA): TGTGCCAGCAGGCCGGGACTTAACACCGGGGAGCTGTTTTTT. The variable domain in full, completed from reference TRBV7-9 and TRBJ2-2, reads DTGVSQNPRHKITKRGQNVTFRCDPISEHNRLYWYRQTLGQGPEFLTYFQNEAQLEKSRLLSDRFSAERPKGSFSTLEIQRTEQGDSAMYLCASRPGLNTGELFFGEGSRLTVL.

This sequence joins TRBV6-1 and TRBJ1-5, with D possibly matching TRBD1 (5 bases). The V end was cut by 2 bases, the J end by 6 bases, with 11 bases between. The germline gives CDR1 MNHNS, CDR2 SASEGT. The CDR3 covers 14 residues. CDR3 DNA sequence: TGTGCCAGCAGTGAACCAGGGTCTGTTCAGCCCCAGCATTTT. It codes for CASSEPGSVQPQHF.

The V gene is TRBV11-2, the J gene TRBJ2-7, with TRBD2 as a possible D gene (5 bases). V was shortened by 8 bases and J by 6 bases, with 11 bases between the two germline ends. This CDR3 has 11 residues. Germline loops: CDR1 SGHAT, CDR2 FQNNGV. The CDR3 loop reads CASSRGSEQYF. CDR3 DNA sequence: TGTGCCAGCTCTCGAGGGAGCGAGCAGTACTTC.

The chain couples TRBV4-1 to TRBJ2-7, with TRBD2 matching over 8 bases. Germline lookup yields CDR1 MGHRA and CDR2 YSYEKL. The V and J ends lost 0 bases and 6 bases, in that order; junction bases with no gene match: 4. The CDR3 runs to 14 residues. CDR3 amino acids: CASSQEPSGGEQYF. CDR3 in DNA: TGCGCCAGCAGCCAAGAGCCCAGCGGGGGCGAGCAGTACTTC.

The chain uses TRBV5-4 and TRBJ2-3; D is perhaps TRBD2 (5 bases). This CDR3 region has 13 residues. Trimming left V 0 bases short and J 3 bases short, with 5 bases between. Germline CDR1 is SGHNT and CDR2 is YYREEE (reference sequence). The CDR3 sequence is CASSLGETDTQYF. The CDR3 DNA follows: TGTGCCAGCAGCTTGGGGGAGACAGATACGCAGTATTTT. Full variable domain (rest looked up from reference TRBV5-4 and TRBJ2-3): ETGVTQSPTHLIKTRGQQVTLRCSSQSGHNTVSWYQQALGQGPQFIFQYYREEENGRGNFPPRFSGLQFPNYSSELNVNALELDDSALYLCASSLGETDTQYFGPGTRLTVL.

Remarks on this clone: Compared with germline, one end of the junction differs, possibly owing to a read error. The gene calls are TRBV7-9 and TRBJ1-4; the D gene is possibly TRBD1 (5 bases). CDR1 is SEHNR and CDR2 is FQNEAQ in the germline V gene (reference sequence). The CDR3 is made up of 13 amino acids. CDR3 bases: TGTTCCAGCCAAGAAGGAGGGGTGGAAAAACTGTTTTTT. Its protein product is CSSQEGGVEKLFF.

This chain joins TRBV7-9 and TRBJ2-1; tentatively, D is TRBD1 (5 bases). In germline, CDR1 is SEHNR, CDR2 FQNEAQ (reference sequence). The CDR3 loop spans 14 amino acids. Trimming cost V 1 base and J 9 bases, with 13 bases left between them. The CDR3 nucleotides read TGTGCCAGCAGCTTAGGGGGCAACACACTTGAGCAGTTCTTC. Residues: CASSLGGNTLEQFF.

CDR3 amino acids: CASVRQGYYEQYF. CDR3 coding DNA: TGTGCCAGCGTTCGACAGGGTTACTACGAGCAGTACTTC. J is TRBJ2-7 and V is TRBV2; TRBD1 aligns across 7 bases. Germline V gene sequence: CDR1 SNHLY, CDR2 FYNNEI. The CDR3 sequence is 13 residues long. V gave up 8 bases and J gave up 3 bases; unmatched junction bases: 7.